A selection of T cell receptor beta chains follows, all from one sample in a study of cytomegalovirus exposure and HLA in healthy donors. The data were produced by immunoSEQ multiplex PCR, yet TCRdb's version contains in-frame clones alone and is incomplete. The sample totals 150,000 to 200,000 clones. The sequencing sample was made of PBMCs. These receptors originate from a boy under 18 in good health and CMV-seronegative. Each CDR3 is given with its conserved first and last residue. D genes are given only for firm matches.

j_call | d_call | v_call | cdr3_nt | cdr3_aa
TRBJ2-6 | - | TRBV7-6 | TGTGCCAGCAGCCCAGGGGTATCTGGGGCCAACGTCCTGACTTTC | CASSPGVSGANVLTF
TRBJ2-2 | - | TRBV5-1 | TGCGCCAGCAGCGACCCCGGGCTAGCTACAAACACCGGGGAGCTGTTTTTT | CASSDPGLATNTGELFF
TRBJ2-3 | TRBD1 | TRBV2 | TGTGCCAGCTACCCCTGGACAGGCTTAGATACGCAGTATTTT | CASYPWTGLDTQYF
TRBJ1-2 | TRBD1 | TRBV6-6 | TGTGCCAGCAGTTTGGGGACAGGAACCTTCTATGGCTACACCTTC | CASSLGTGTFYGYTF
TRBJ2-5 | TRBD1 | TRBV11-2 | TGTGCCAGCAGACGGACAGGGGAAGAGACCCAGTACTTC | CASRRTGEETQYF
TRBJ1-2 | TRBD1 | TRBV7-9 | TGTGCCAGCAGCCAGCAGGGGGGACTTATTAACTATGGCTACACCTTC | CASSQQGGLINYGYTF
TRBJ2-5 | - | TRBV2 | TGTGCCAGCAGTGAAATTAGGAGTGGGGTCCCATCAGCGGCGCAAGAGACCCAGTACTTC | CASSEIRSGVPSAAQETQYF
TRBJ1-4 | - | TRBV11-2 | TGTGCCAGCAGCCTCCGGACTCGGGCTAATGAAAAACTGTTTTTT | CASSLRTRANEKLFF
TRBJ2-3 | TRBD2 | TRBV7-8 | TGTGCCAGCAGCTTAGGGCGGGGGGGCCTCAATACGCAGTATTTT | CASSLGRGGLNTQYF
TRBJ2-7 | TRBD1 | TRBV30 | TGTGCCTGGAGCTATGGGACAGGGGAACCCTACGAGCAGTACTTC | CAWSYGTGEPYEQYF
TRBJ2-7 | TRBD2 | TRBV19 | TGTGCCAGCCGGGGGGGTAAGCAGCCCTACGAGCAGTACTTC | CASRGGKQPYEQYF
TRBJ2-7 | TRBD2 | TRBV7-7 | TGTGCCAGCAGCGCGAGACGGGGGGACGAGCAGTACTTC | CASSARRGDEQYF
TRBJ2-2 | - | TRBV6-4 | TGTGCCAGCAGTGACCAGGACAGCCCCGGGGAGCTGTTTTTT | CASSDQDSPGELFF